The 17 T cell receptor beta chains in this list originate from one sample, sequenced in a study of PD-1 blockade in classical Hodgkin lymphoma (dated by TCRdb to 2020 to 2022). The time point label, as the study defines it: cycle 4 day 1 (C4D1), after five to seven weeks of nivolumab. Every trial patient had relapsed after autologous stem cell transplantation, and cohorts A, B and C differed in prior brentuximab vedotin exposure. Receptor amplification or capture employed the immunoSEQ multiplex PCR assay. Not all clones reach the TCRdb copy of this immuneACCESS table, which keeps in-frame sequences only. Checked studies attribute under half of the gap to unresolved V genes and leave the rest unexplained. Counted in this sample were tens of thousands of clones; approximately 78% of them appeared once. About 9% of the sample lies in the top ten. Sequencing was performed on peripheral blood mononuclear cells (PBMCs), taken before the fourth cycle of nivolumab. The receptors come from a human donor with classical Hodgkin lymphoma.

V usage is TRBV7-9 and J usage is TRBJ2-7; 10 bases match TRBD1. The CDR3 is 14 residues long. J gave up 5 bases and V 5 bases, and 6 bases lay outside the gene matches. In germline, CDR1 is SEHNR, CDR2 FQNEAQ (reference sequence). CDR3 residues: CASSEGQGLNEQYF. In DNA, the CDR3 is TGTGCCAGCAGCGAGGGACAGGGGTTAAACGAGCAGTACTTC.

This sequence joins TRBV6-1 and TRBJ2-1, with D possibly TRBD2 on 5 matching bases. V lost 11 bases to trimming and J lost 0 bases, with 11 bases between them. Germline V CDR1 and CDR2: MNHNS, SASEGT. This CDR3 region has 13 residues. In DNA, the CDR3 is TGTGCCCACAGTGAGGGCTCCTACAATGAGCAGTTCTTC. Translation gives CAHSEGSYNEQFF.

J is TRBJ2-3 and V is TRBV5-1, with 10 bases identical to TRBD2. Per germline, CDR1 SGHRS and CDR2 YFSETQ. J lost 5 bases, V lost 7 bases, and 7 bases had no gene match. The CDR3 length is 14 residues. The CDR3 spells CASQSGGAGDTQYF. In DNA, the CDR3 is TGCGCCAGCCAGAGCGGGGGGGCCGGAGATACGCAGTATTTT.

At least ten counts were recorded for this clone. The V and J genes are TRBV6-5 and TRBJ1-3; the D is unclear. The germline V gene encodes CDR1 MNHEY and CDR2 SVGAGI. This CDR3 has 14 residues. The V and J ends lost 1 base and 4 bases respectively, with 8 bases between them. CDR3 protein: CASSYLGSGNTIYF. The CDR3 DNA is TGTGCCAGCAGTTACTTGGGTTCGGGAAACACCATATATTTT.

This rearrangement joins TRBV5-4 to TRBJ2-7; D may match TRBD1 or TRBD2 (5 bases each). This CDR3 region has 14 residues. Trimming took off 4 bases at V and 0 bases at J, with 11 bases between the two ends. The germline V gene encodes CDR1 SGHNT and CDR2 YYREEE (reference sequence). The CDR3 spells CASSRDGGSYEQYF. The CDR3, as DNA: TGTGCCAGCAGCCGGGACGGAGGCTCCTACGAGCAGTACTTC.

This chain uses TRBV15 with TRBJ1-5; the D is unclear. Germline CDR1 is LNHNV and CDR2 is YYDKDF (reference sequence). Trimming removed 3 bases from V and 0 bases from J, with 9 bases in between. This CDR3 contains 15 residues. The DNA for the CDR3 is TGTGCCACCAGCAGCTCGTACGTTAGCAATCAGCCCCAGCATTTT. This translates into CATSSSYVSNQPQHF.

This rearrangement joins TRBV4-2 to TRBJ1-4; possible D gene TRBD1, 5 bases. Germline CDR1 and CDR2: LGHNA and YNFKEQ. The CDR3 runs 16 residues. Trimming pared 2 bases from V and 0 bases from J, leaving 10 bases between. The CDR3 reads CASSQKDSSTNEKLFF. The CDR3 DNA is TGTGCCAGCAGCCAAAAAGACAGTTCAACTAATGAAAAACTGTTTTTT.

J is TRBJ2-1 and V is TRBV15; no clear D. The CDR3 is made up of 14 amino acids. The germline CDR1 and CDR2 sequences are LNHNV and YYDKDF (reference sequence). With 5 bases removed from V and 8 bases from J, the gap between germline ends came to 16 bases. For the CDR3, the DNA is TGTGCCACCAGCTTGTCTGGATATGGTGATGAGCAGTTCTTC. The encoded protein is CATSLSGYGDEQFF.

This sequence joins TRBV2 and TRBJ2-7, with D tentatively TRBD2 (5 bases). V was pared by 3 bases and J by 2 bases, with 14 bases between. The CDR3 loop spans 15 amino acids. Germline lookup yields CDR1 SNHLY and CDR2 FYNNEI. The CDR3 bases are TGTGCCAGCAGTGACAAAAGCGTAGCGCCCTACGAGCAGTACTTC. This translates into CASSDKSVAPYEQYF.

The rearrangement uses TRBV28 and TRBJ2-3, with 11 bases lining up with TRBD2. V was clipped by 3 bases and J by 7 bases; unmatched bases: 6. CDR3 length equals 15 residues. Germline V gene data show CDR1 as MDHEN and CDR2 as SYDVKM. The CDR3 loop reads CASSFPGTSGNTQYF. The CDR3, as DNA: TGTGCCAGCAGTTTTCCCGGGACTAGCGGAAATACGCAGTATTTT.

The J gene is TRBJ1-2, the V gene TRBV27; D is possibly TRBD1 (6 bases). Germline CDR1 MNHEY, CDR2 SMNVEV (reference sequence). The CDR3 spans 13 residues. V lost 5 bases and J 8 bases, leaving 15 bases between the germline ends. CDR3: CASSQTTGRGYTF. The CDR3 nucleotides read TGTGCCAGCAGTCAGACTACAGGGAGAGGCTACACCTTC.

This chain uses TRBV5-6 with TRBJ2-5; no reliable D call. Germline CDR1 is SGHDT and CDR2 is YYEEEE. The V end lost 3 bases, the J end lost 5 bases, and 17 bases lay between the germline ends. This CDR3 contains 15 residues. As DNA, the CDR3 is TGTGCCAGCAGCTCCGGCCTCACCTGGCGGGAGACCCAGTACTTC. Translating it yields CASSSGLTWRETQYF.

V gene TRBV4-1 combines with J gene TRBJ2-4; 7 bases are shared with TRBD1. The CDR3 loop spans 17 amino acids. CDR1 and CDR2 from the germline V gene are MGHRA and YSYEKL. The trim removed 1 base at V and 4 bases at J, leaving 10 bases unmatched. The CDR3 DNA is TGCGCCAGCAGCCAAGTGCAATTTGGGACAGCGAAAAACATTCAGTACTTC. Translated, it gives CASSQVQFGTAKNIQYF.

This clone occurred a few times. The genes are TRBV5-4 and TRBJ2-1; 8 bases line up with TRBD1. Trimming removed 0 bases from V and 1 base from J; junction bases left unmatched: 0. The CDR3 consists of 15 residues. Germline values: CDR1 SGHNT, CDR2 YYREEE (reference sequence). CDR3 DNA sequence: TGTGCCAGCAGCTTGGGACAGGGGTCCTACAATGAGCAGTTCTTC. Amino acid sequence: CASSLGQGSYNEQFF.

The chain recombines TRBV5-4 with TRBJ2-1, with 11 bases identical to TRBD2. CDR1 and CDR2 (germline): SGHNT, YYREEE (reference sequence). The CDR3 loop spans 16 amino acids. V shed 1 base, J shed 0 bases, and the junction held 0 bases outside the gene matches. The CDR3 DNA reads TGTGCCAGCAGCTTGACTAGCGGGAGCTCCTACAATGAGCAGTTCTTC. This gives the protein CASSLTSGSSYNEQFF.

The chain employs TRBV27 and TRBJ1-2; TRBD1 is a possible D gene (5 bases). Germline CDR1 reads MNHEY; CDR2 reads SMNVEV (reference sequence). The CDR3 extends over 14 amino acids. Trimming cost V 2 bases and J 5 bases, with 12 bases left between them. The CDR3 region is CASSLQGAHYGYTF. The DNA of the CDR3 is TGTGCCAGCAGTTTACAGGGCGCCCATTATGGCTACACCTTC.

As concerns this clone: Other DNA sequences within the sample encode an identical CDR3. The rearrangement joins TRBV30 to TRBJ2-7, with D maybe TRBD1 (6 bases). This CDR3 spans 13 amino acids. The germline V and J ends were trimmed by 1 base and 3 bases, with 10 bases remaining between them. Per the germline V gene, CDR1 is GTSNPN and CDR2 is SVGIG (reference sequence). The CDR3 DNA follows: TGTGCCTGGAGTGGAGTCAGGGGCTACGAGCAGTACTTC. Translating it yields CAWSGVRGYEQYF.